The source of this T cell receptor beta chain is a study of cytotoxic CD8 clonotypes in ibrutinib-treated CLL. Study-level information: The patient breakdown showed some eleven relapsed/refractory and approximately 15 treatment-naive cases, with about 18 IGHV unmutated.

Germline assignment: CDR1 SNHLY and CDR2 FYNNEI. Trimming left V 2 bases short and J 3 bases short, with 8 bases between. There are 14 residues in the CDR3. In the case of this clone: No antigen is known for it.

Study observations and caveats: The clonality rise at ibrutinib response reflected private clonotype expansion.

The repertoire was sequenced with immunoSEQ multiplex PCR; TCRdb's copy has only in-frame clones and lacks some. Of roughly 150,000 clones detected, 70% to 90% appear once; the ten largest clones hold about 2.9%. The starting material was PBMCs, obtained at disease progression, from a patient treated with ibrutinib. The chain employs TRBV2 and TRBJ1-5, with D unresolved. The clonotype originates from a human donor with chronic lymphocytic leukemia. The CDR3 DNA sequence: TGTGCCAGCAGTGAATCGGCAGTCAATCAGCCCCAGCATTTT. Amino acid sequence: CASSESAVNQPQHF. The whole variable domain, filled in from reference TRBV2 and TRBJ1-5, reads EPEVTQTPSHQVTQMGQEVILRCVPISNHLYFYWYRQILGQKVEFLVSFYNNEISEKSEIFDDQFSVERPDGSNFTLKIRSTKLEDSAMYFCASSESAVNQPQHFGDGTRLSIL.